This T cell receptor (beta chain) was documented in a study of shared T cell receptors in the human thymus (dated by TCRdb to the early 2020s). As for the study more broadly: The study investigated the way shared, self-reactive T-cell receptor alpha chains are produced in the human thymus.

About this clone: This clone's antigen is unknown. Base-call qualities are not available, and no considerably larger clone is one nucleotide away.

The CDR3, from cysteine to phenylalanine, totals 15 residues. The CDR3 DNA has 45 bases and is translated from base 1. V is shortened by 5 bases, J by 6 bases, and the region joining them spans 16 bases. CDR1 and CDR2 are read off the germline V gene (reference sequence) as MNHEY and SMNVEV. Library preparation employed the immunoSEQ multiplex PCR assay. TCRdb limited this immuneACCESS table to in-frame rearrangements with V and J called. A share of clones is missing; checked studies link under half to unresolved V genes, and the rest is unexplained. This sample has some 720,000 clones in its table, and around 89% of those were observed once. The top ten hold about 0.01% of the sample. This sample also belongs to another study, concerning human thymus T cells. The second paper further reports: Immunologically healthy infants undergoing open corrective cardiac surgery for congenital heart defects in Finland were used as donors. The thymus tissue came from surgical resects taken out during corrective cardiac surgery. Biased V and J gene segment usage appeared to be present in both thymic and peripheral blood repertoires. The related research found that thymic TCR repertoires overlapped highly between unrelated individuals. The study characterized TCR alpha and beta repertoires from fewer than ten infant thymus samples and a few related peripheral blood samples. The cohort included more than 5 male and a couple of female infants, with donor ages spanning 7 to 244 days. Thymocytes were released mechanically from tissue and stored at -70 °C as pellets of 10-30 million cells. A QIAsymphony instrument was used to extract genomic DNA from frozen cell pellets. The immunoSEQ multiplex PCR assay was used to amplify the TCRB and TCRAD loci from a standardized quantity of quality-controlled genomic DNA. The amplicons spanned the V(D)J region and were long enough to cover the CDR3 and allow V and J genes to be identified. Through the commercial immunoSEQ service, the amplicons were sequenced on an Illumina platform. Corrections for primer bias and sequencing errors followed previously described methods, while TCRAD and TCRB definitions were based on the IMGT database. The repertoires were analysed using immunoSEQ Analyzer 3.0 and VDJTools for basic statistics, V/J segment usage, diversity estimates, rarefaction and pairwise overlap. To estimate diversity, the Chao1, ChaoE, Efron-Thisted, Shannon and inverse Simpson indices were applied, and diversity was also estimated on datasets down-sampled to the smallest sample. For repertoire overlap, CDR3 nucleotide sequence, V gene and J gene had to match strictly, and clustering was done by Jaccard-based multidimensional scaling. On average, thymus samples yielded about 810,000 unique TCRB clonotypes, whereas blood samples yielded around 84,000.

This chain is built from TRBV27 and TRBJ2-2; 7 matching bases give a weak D call of TRBD2. The clonotype was recovered from a boy younger than two with a congenital heart defect. Donor details come from another sample of the same person, matched by shared clones. Sequencing was carried out using thymocytes. The CDR3 amino acid sequence is: CASSRPGEGAGELFF. The nucleotide sequence reads as follows: TGTGCCAGCAGTCGGCCAGGGGAGGGTGCCGGGGAGCTGTTTTTT.